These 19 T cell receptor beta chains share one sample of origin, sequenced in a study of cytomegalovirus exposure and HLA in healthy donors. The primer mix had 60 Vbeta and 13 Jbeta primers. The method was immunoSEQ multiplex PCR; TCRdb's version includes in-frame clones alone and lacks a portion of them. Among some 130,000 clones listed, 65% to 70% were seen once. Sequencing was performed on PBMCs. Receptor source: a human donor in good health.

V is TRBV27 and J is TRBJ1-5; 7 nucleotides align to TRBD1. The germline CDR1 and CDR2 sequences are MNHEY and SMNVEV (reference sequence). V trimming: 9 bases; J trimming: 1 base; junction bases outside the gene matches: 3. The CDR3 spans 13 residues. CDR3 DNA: TGTGCCAGACCGGGACAGAGCAATCAGCCCCAGCATTTT. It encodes CARPGQSNQPQHF.

Here the CDR3 DNA reads TGTGCCAGCACCTCCTTGGCAGGGGGCTATGGCTACACCTTC. Its protein product is CASTSLAGGYGYTF. This chain links TRBV2 with TRBJ1-2, with TRBD1 matching over 7 bases. Germline loops: CDR1 SNHLY, CDR2 FYNNEI. Trimming cost V 7 bases and J 4 bases; bases outside gene matches: 9. CDR3 length: 14 amino acids.

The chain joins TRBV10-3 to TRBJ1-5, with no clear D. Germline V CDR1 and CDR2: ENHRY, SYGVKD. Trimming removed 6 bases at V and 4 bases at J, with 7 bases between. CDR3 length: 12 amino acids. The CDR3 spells CAIRSPNQPQHF. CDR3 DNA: TGTGCCATCAGGAGCCCGAATCAGCCCCAGCATTTT.

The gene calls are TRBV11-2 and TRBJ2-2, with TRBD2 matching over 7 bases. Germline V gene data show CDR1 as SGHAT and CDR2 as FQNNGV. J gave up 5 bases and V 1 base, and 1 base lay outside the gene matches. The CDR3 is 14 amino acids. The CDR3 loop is CASSLGGGTGELFF. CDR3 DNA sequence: TGTGCCAGCAGCTTAGGGGGGGGTACCGGGGAGCTGTTTTTT.

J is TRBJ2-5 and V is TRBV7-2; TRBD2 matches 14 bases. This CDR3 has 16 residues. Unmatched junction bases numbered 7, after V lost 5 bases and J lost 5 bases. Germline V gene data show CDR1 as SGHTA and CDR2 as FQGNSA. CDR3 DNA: TGTGCCAGCAGCCTCGCCGGGACTAGCGGGAGCGAGACCCAGTACTTC. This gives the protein CASSLAGTSGSETQYF.

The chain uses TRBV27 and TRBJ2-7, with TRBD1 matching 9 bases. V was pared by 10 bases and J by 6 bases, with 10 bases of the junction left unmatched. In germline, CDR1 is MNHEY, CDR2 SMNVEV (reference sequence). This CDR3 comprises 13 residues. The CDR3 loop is CATAGTGFAEQYF. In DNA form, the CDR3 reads TGTGCCACCGCCGGGACAGGGTTTGCCGAGCAGTACTTC.

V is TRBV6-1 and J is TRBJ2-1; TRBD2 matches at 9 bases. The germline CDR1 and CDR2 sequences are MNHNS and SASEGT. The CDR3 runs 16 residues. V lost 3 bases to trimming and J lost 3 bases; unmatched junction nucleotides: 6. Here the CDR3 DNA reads TGTGCCAGCAGTGAGTCGGTTAGCGGGAGCTACAATGAGCAGTTCTTC. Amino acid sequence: CASSESVSGSYNEQFF.

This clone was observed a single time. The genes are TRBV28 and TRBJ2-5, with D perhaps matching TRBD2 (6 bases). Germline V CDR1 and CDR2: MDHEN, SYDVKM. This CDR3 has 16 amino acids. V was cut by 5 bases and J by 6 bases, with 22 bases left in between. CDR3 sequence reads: CASSALGMVEGKTQYF. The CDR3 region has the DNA TGTGCCAGCAGTGCTTTAGGGATGGTGGAGGGAAAGACCCAGTACTTC.

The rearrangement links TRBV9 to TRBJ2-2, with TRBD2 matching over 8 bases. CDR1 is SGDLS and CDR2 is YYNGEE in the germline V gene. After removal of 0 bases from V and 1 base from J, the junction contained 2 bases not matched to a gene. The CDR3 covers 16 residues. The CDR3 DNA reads TGTGCCAGCAGCGTAGAAAGCGGGGGGAACACCGGGGAGCTGTTTTTT. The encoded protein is CASSVESGGNTGELFF.

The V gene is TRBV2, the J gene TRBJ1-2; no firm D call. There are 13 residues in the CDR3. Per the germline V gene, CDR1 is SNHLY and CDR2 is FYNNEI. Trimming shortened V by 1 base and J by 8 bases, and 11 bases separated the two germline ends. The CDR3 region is CASSEGPKRGYTF. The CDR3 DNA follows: TGTGCCAGCAGTGAAGGTCCCAAACGGGGCTACACCTTC.

In nucleotides, the CDR3 is TGCGCCAGCAGCGGACCAGACCCCCGGGACTCAGATGGAAACACCATATATTTT. Translation gives CASSGPDPRDSDGNTIYF. The chain recombines TRBV5-1 with TRBJ1-3; D possibly corresponds to TRBD1 (5 bases). The V gene's germline CDR1 is SGHRS and CDR2 YFSETQ. Between the trimmed V and J ends, which lost 4 bases and 3 bases, there was a span of 23 bases. The CDR3 sequence is 18 residues long.

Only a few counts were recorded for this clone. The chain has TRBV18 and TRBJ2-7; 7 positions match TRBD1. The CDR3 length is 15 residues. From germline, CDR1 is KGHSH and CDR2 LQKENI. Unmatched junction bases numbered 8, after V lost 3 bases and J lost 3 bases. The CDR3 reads CASSPQDRSRYEQYF. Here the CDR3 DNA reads TGTGCCAGCTCACCCCAGGACAGGAGTCGCTACGAGCAGTACTTC.

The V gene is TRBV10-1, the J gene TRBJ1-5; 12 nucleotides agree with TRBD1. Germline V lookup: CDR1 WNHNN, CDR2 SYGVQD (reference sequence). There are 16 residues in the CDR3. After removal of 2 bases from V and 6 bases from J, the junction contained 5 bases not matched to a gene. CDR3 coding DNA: TGCGCCAGCAGTGAGCAGGGACAGGGGGCTCGTCAGCCCCAGCATTTT. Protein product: CASSEQGQGARQPQHF.

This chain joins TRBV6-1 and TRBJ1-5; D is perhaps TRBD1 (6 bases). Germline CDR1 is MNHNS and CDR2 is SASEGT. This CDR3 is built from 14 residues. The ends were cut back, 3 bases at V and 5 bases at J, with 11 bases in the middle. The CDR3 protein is CASSDVGADQPQHF. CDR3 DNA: TGTGCCAGCAGTGATGTGGGGGCAGATCAGCCCCAGCATTTT.

The CDR3 reads CATSRDFAEAFF. DNA of the CDR3: TGTGCCACCAGCAGAGATTTCGCTGAAGCTTTCTTT. The chain is built from TRBV15 and TRBJ1-1; D gene uncertain. Germline V gives CDR1 LNHNV, CDR2 YYDKDF (reference sequence). The CDR3 is 12 amino acids. V gave up 0 bases and J gave up 6 bases, with 5 bases separating them.

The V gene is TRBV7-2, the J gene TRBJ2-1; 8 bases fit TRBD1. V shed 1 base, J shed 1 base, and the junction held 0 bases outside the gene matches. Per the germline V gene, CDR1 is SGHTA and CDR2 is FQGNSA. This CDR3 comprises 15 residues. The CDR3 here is CASSLGTGSYNEQFF. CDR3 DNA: TGTGCCAGCAGCTTAGGGACAGGGTCCTACAATGAGCAGTTCTTC.

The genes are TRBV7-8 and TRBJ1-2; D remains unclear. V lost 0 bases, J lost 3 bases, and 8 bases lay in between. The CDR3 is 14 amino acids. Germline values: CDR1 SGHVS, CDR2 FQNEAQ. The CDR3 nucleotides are TGTGCCAGCAGCTTAGCGGCGCGGGACTATGGCTACACCTTC. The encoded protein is CASSLAARDYGYTF.

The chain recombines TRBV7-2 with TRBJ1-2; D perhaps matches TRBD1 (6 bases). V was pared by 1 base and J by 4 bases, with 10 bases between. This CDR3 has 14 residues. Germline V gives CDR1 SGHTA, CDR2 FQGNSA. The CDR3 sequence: CASSLGRGSYGYTF. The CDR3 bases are TGTGCCAGCAGCTTAGGCAGGGGATCCTATGGCTACACCTTC.

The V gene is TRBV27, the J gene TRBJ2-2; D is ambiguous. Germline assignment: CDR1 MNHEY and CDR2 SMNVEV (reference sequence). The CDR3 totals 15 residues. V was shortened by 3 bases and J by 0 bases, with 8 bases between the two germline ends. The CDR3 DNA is TGTGCCAGCAGTTTGGAGATCCCGAACACCGGGGAGCTGTTTTTT. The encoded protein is CASSLEIPNTGELFF.